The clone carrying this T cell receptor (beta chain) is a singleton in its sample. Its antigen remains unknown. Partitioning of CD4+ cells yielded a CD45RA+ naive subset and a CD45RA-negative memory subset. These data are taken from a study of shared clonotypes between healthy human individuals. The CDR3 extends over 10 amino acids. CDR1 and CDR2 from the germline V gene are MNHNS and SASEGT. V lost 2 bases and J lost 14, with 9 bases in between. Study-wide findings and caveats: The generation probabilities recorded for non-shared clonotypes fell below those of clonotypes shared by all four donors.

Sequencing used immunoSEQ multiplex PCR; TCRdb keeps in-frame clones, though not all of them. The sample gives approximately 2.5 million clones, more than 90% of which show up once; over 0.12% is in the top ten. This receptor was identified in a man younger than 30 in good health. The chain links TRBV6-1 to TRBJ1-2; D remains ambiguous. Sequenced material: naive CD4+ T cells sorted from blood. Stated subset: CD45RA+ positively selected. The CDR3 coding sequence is TGTGCCAGCAGTGAATTTGGGTTTACCTTC. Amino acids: CASSEFGFTF.